The 24 T cell receptor beta chains reported below all come from one sample, sequenced in a study of early T cells in non-severe SARS-CoV-2 infection (dated by TCRdb to the early 2020s). Library generation was performed with 5' RACE. The reads were generated on a NextSeq 500. TCRdb's own reprocessing of the public reads used fastp at Q25 and MiXCR and kept productive beta chains. Rows matching on CDR3 protein sequence are summarized as one entry with the most common DNA and genes. The sample records roughly 50,000 distinct CDR3 sequences, about 9.8% of which are singletons. The ten most abundant clones make up roughly 8.3% of the sample. Specimen: whole blood. The receptors were sampled from an adult who was a healthcare worker with PCR-confirmed SARS-CoV-2 infection or an uninfected control (not recorded which).

This clonotype has ten or more counts. J is TRBJ2-5 and V is TRBV11-2; 10 bases agree with TRBD2. This CDR3 has 16 amino acids. Germline V lookup: CDR1 SGHAT, CDR2 FQNNGV. Losses at the gene ends were 5 bases for V and 5 bases for J; bases not matched to a gene: 11. CDR3 in DNA: TGTGCCAGCAGCCCCACCAGGCTAGCGGGAGTGGAGACCCAGTACTTC. Amino acids: CASSPTRLAGVETQYF.

The V gene is TRBV5-1, the J gene TRBJ2-7; 13 bases match TRBD2. With V trimmed by 5 bases and J by 2 bases, 10 bases remained unmatched. CDR1 is SGHRS and CDR2 is YFSETQ in the germline V gene. The CDR3 runs to 17 residues. In DNA, the CDR3 is TGCGCCAGCAGTCAAGGACTAGCGGGAGACCCGCCCTACGAGCAGTACTTC. This translates into CASSQGLAGDPPYEQYF.

Ten or more counts support this clonotype. The chain joins TRBV11-2 to TRBJ2-7, with D possibly TRBD2 on 5 matching bases. Germline assignment: CDR1 SGHAT and CDR2 FQNNGV. V was clipped by 5 bases and J by 1 base, with 12 bases between them. The CDR3 covers 14 residues. CDR3 amino acids: CASSPRRGSYEQYF. Here the CDR3 DNA reads TGTGCCAGCAGCCCGAGGCGAGGGTCCTACGAGCAGTACTTC.

This clonotype was picked up many times. The chain carries TRBV7-8 and TRBJ1-3; 7 nucleotides agree with TRBD1. Germline CDR1 and CDR2: SGHVS and FQNEAQ. The junction had 12 bases not matched to a gene; V was cut back by 4 bases and J by 3 bases. The CDR3 runs 17 residues. The DNA for the CDR3 is TGTGCCAGCAGCTCCTCCGGGACAGTGATTCTTGGAAACACCATATATTTT. This gives the protein CASSSSGTVILGNTIYF.

The sample holds many counts of this clonotype. V is TRBV19 and J is TRBJ2-7; the match to TRBD2 covers 11 bases. From germline, CDR1 is LNHDA and CDR2 SQIVND (reference sequence). This CDR3 comprises 19 residues. The V and J ends lost 7 bases and 4 bases, in that order; junction bases with no gene match: 21. Written as DNA, the CDR3 is TGTGCCAGTACCGCCCGGATAGCGGGAGGGCCCTTGAAATCGTACGAGCAGTACTTC. It is translated as CASTARIAGGPLKSYEQYF.

The table lists this clonotype with many counts. The chain uses TRBV11-1 and TRBJ2-4; D perhaps matches TRBD2 (7 bases). V gave up 11 bases and J gave up 8 bases, with 22 bases separating them. Germline loops: CDR1 SGHAT, CDR2 FQDESV (reference sequence). There are 14 residues in the CDR3. CDR3 in amino acids: CAASRGDMGDIQYF. For the CDR3, the DNA is TGTGCCGCGTCACGGGGGGACATGGGGGACATTCAGTACTTC.

This clonotype has at least ten counts. The rearrangement uses TRBV7-2 and TRBJ1-6, with 9 positions matching TRBD1. The CDR3 covers 13 residues. The junction had 3 bases not matched to a gene; V was cut back by 8 bases and J by 7 bases. Germline V gene lookup returns CDR1 SGHTA and CDR2 FQGNSA. This chain's CDR3 is CASGTGTNSPLHF. CDR3 DNA sequence: TGTGCCAGCGGGACAGGGACAAATTCACCCCTCCACTTT.

This clonotype was observed many times. This chain links TRBV29-1 with TRBJ2-2; TRBD2 is a possible D gene (6 bases). CDR3 length: 15 amino acids. Germline assignment: CDR1 SQVTM and CDR2 ANQGSEA. The V gene lost 3 bases and the J gene lost 0 bases, with 11 bases spanning the gap. CDR3 region: CSVEEGTANTGELFF. Written as DNA, the CDR3 is TGCAGCGTTGAGGAGGGGACGGCGAACACCGGGGAGCTGTTTTTT.

This clonotype has at least ten counts. The chain is built from TRBV7-2 and TRBJ2-1, with 9 nucleotides matching TRBD1. Germline V gene sequence: CDR1 SGHTA, CDR2 FQGNSA. J gave up 2 bases and V 3 bases, and 2 bases lay outside the gene matches. This CDR3 contains 15 residues. The CDR3 protein is CASSLDRGAYNEQFF. Here the CDR3 DNA reads TGTGCCAGCAGCTTGGACAGGGGAGCCTACAATGAGCAGTTCTTC.

This clonotype was counted at least ten times. The chain employs TRBV11-2 and TRBJ2-1, with 8 bases that match TRBD2. The CDR3 loop spans 16 amino acids. V lost 5 bases and J lost 4; bases outside the gene matches: 10. Germline V lookup: CDR1 SGHAT, CDR2 FQNNGV. This CDR3 reads CASSPRGSGKYNEQFF. The DNA for the CDR3 is TGTGCCAGCAGCCCGAGAGGTAGCGGGAAATACAATGAGCAGTTCTTC.

The chain couples TRBV29-1 to TRBJ2-7; no clear D. V was cut by 5 bases and J by 0 bases, with 11 bases left in between. The CDR3 runs 13 residues. The germline gives CDR1 SQVTM, CDR2 ANQGSEA. The CDR3, as DNA: TGCAGCGTTCGGCAGGCCGCCTCCTACGAGCAGTACTTC. Its protein is CSVRQAASYEQYF.

This chain links TRBV6-1 with TRBJ1-5; 8 bases are a match to TRBD1. This CDR3 has 14 amino acids. Germline V gene lookup returns CDR1 MNHNS and CDR2 SASEGT. V was pared by 7 bases and J by 3 bases, with 5 bases of the junction left unmatched. Here the CDR3 reads CASTLGQANQPQHF. The DNA of the CDR3 is TGTGCCAGCACCCTGGGACAGGCCAATCAGCCCCAGCATTTT.

The J gene is TRBJ2-6, the V gene TRBV3-1; D possibly corresponds to TRBD1 (5 bases). Germline V lookup: CDR1 LGHDT, CDR2 YNNKEL (reference sequence). Trimming removed 1 base at V and 2 bases at J, with 9 bases between. The CDR3 has 16 residues. CDR3 in amino acids: CASSQGPGPGANVLTF. The DNA for the CDR3 is TGTGCCAGCAGCCAAGGCCCAGGGCCTGGGGCCAACGTCCTGACTTTC.

In this sample, this clonotype turned up many times. V and J are TRBV5-8 and TRBJ2-7; 8 bases are shared with TRBD2. The CDR3 consists of 16 residues. V dropped 3 bases and J dropped 5; count of bases not matched to a gene: 13. Germline V gene sequence: CDR1 SGHTS, CDR2 YDEGEE. The CDR3 here is CASSSGLVRSENEQYF. The CDR3 DNA follows: TGTGCCAGCAGCTCGGGACTAGTCAGGAGTGAGAACGAGCAGTACTTC.

At least ten counts were recorded for this clonotype. V is TRBV10-2 and J is TRBJ2-7; the D gene is possibly TRBD2 (5 bases). Trimming shortened V by 2 bases and J by 4 bases, and 6 bases separated the two germline ends. This CDR3 is 12 amino acids long. CDR1 is WSHSY and CDR2 is SAAADI in the germline V gene. The CDR3 here is CASSEGGYEQYF. In nucleotides, the CDR3 is TGCGCCAGCAGTGAGGGCGGGTACGAGCAGTACTTC.

This clonotype was recorded many times. The chain carries TRBV11-2 and TRBJ2-2; 10 nucleotides match TRBD2. With 4 bases clipped from V and 7 bases from J, the junction kept 15 bases outside the gene matches. CDR1 and CDR2 from the germline V gene are SGHAT and FQNNGV. The CDR3 is made up of 18 amino acids. The CDR3 sequence is CASSSPSSGSGVGGELFF. CDR3 sequence (DNA): TGTGCCAGCAGCTCCCCATCTAGCGGGAGTGGAGTAGGCGGGGAGCTGTTTTTT.

This clonotype was counted at least ten times. The CDR3 region is CSVDTSGRGVQFF. The CDR3, as DNA: TGCAGCGTTGATACTAGCGGGCGAGGCGTGCAGTTCTTC. J is TRBJ2-1 and V is TRBV29-1; 9 nucleotides match TRBD2. Germline lookup yields CDR1 SQVTM and CDR2 ANQGSEA. V lost 3 bases to trimming and J lost 12 bases; unmatched junction nucleotides: 9. The CDR3 length is 13 residues.

This chain links TRBV12-3 or TRBV12-4 with TRBJ2-2; 10 bases line up with TRBD2. The V segment lost 10 bases and the J segment 7 bases; nucleotides outside the gene matches: 18. The CDR3 has 17 amino acids. The chain's CDR3 is CATKGSESSGSDGELFF. CDR3 coding DNA: TGTGCCACCAAGGGTTCCGAGTCTAGCGGGAGTGACGGGGAGCTGTTTTTT.

This clonotype was counted a few times. The V call is TRBV9, the J call TRBJ2-7; maybe TRBD2 (5 bases). CDR1 and CDR2 (germline): SGDLS, YYNGEE. This CDR3 has 14 amino acids. V lost 0 bases to trimming and J lost 4 bases, with 11 bases between them. The CDR3 is CASSVGSTGYEQYF. The DNA of the CDR3 is TGTGCCAGCAGCGTAGGGTCGACGGGATACGAGCAGTACTTC.

This clonotype was recorded at least ten times. The rearrangement joins TRBV7-9 to TRBJ1-1; D may be TRBD1 (5 bases). The CDR3 has 13 amino acids. Germline loops: CDR1 SEHNR, CDR2 FQNEAQ (reference sequence). The V end was cut by 5 bases, the J end by 0 bases, with 7 bases between. The CDR3 nucleotides are TGTGCCAGCAGCCCGACAGTGAACACTGAAGCTTTCTTT. Its translation: CASSPTVNTEAFF. Combining the CDR3 with reference TRBV7-9 and TRBJ1-1 gives the whole variable domain DTGVSQNPRHKITKRGQNVTFRCDPISEHNRLYWYRQTLGQGPEFLTYFQNEAQLEKSRLLSDRFSAERPKGSFSTLEIQRTEQGDSAMYLCASSPTVNTEAFFGQGTRLTVV.

The chain employs TRBV7-9 and TRBJ2-7; D is possibly TRBD2 (5 bases). This CDR3 is 15 amino acids long. V dropped 5 bases and J dropped 3 bases, with 17 bases sitting between them. Germline values: CDR1 SEHNR, CDR2 FQNEAQ (reference sequence). This chain's CDR3 is CASSRYEQRNYEQYF. In DNA, the CDR3 is TGTGCCAGCAGCCGGTATGAGCAGCGGAACTACGAGCAGTACTTC.

This clonotype was seen a handful of times. V and J are TRBV30 and TRBJ2-1; D is ambiguous. Germline V gives CDR1 GTSNPN, CDR2 SVGIG (reference sequence). V lost 0 bases and J 1 base, leaving 10 bases between the germline ends. CDR3 length: 15 amino acids. The chain's CDR3 is CAWSVRQTSYNEQFF. The CDR3 nucleotides are TGTGCCTGGAGTGTAAGACAAACATCCTACAATGAGCAGTTCTTC.

This rearrangement joins TRBV7-8 to TRBJ2-3; 12 bases are a match to TRBD2. This CDR3 is 16 amino acids long. Trimming cost V 4 bases and J 4 bases; bases outside gene matches: 6. Germline assignment: CDR1 SGHVS and CDR2 FQNEAQ. The DNA of the CDR3 is TGTGCCAGCAGCTCCCGGACTAGCGGGATTCCAGATACGCAGTATTTT. Encoded protein: CASSSRTSGIPDTQYF.

The chain employs TRBV9 and TRBJ2-3; D is perhaps TRBD2 (6 bases). V lost 2 bases, J lost 4 bases, and 14 bases lay in between. This CDR3 has 15 amino acids. Germline CDR1 and CDR2: SGDLS and YYNGEE. Here the CDR3 reads CASSVSGRGADTQYF. CDR3 sequence (DNA): TGTGCCAGCAGCGTTAGCGGCAGAGGGGCAGATACGCAGTATTTT.